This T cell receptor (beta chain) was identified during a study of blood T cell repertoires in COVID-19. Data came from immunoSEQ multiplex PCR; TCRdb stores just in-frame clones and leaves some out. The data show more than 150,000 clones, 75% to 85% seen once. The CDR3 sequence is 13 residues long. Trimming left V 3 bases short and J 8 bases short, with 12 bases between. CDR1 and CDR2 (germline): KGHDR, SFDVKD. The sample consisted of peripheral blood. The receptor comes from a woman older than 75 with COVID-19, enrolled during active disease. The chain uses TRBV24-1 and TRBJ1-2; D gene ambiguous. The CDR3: CATSDRRTGGYTF. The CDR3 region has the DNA TGTGCCACCAGTGATCGGAGGACGGGGGGCTACACCTTC.